This section outlines one TCR beta chain sequence together with its context. The repertoire was sequenced with immunoSEQ multiplex PCR; TCRdb's copy has only in-frame clones and lacks some. The sample contains about 110,000 clones, 70% to 90% of which appear only once. Pooling of second doses given at about 4 or about 12 weeks was done. The source of the sample is a study of T cell responses to AZD1222 COVID-19 vaccine. The length of the CDR3 is 14 residues. Germline loops: CDR1 SGHRS, CDR2 YFSETQ. With V trimmed by 3 bases and J by 9 bases, 8 bases remained unmatched. The receptor comes from an adult who received the AZD1222 COVID-19 vaccine. Sequencing used peripheral blood, obtained 28 days after the second AZD1222 dose. The J gene is TRBJ2-4, the V gene TRBV5-1, with 8 bases matching TRBD1. The CDR3, as DNA: TGCGCCAGCAGCTCGGACAGGGAGGTGGCCATTCAGTACTTC. It translates to CASSSDREVAIQYF. The variable domain in full, completed from reference TRBV5-1 and TRBJ2-4, reads KAGVTQTPRYLIKTRGQQVTLSCSPISGHRSVSWYQQTPGQGLQFLFEYFSETQRNKGNFPGRFSGRQFSNSRSEMNVSTLELGDSALYLCASSSDREVAIQYFGAGTRLSVL.